Listed below are T cell receptor beta chains from one sample, sequenced in a study of CD8+CD57+ T cells in acquired aplastic anemia. MiXCR, applied by TCRdb to the reads, yields one record per CDR3 protein. The data contain hundreds of thousands of distinct CDR3 sequences, around 30% of them singletons. Material: sorted CD4+, CD8+, or CD8+CD57+ T cells (not recorded which) from PBMCs. Every receptor here comes from a human donor with aplastic anemia. Each CDR3 is given with its conserved first and last residue. Each record gives: D gene, J gene, V gene, clone size, CDR3 DNA, CDR3 protein. D genes are given only for firm matches. Clone size is stated in some rows and not others, as once, few, many or a class when expanded.

. TRBJ2-7 TRBV10-3 . TGTGCCAGCTCACCCAGGACGGATCTCCCAGGCGAGCAGTACTTC CASSPRTDLPGEQYF
. TRBJ1-6 TRBV15 few TGTGCCACCAGCCGATCCGGGGATCTCAATTCACCCCTCCACTTT CATSRSGDLNSPLHF
. TRBJ2-7 TRBV2 few TGTGCCAGCAGTTCCGGGACCGTCGTCGAGCAGTACTTC CASSSGTVVEQYF
TRBD1 TRBJ2-7 TRBV6-5 . TGTGCCAGCAGTTACTCGCGAGGACAGGCCTACGAGCAGTACTTC CASSYSRGQAYEQYF
. TRBJ1-1 TRBV19 many TGTGCCAGTGGGCAAGGGGGATTTGAAGCTTTCTTT CASGQGGFEAFF
. TRBJ2-7 TRBV7-2 many TGTGCCAGCAGCTTAGCCTTTAGCGACTACGAGCAGTACTTC CASSLAFSDYEQYF
. TRBJ1-1 TRBV20-1 once TGCAGTGCTAGGGATCAGGGGTTGGTAGGCACTGAAGCTTTCTTT CSARDQGLVGTEAFF
TRBD1 TRBJ2-3 TRBV12-3/TRBV12-4 once TGTGCCAGCAGTTTAGATCAGGGGGCGGGAGATACGCAGTATTTT CASSLDQGAGDTQYF
TRBD1 TRBJ2-7 TRBV10-3 few TGTGCCATCAGCCAGGGGGCGGTGCAGTACTTC CAISQGAVQYF
TRBD2 TRBJ2-2 TRBV2 many TGTGCCAGCAGTCCGCTAGCGGGAGGGAACGGGGAGCTGTTTTTT CASSPLAGGNGELFF
TRBD1 TRBJ1-2 TRBV15 many TGTGCCACCAGCACCACCGGGACAGGAATCTATGGCTACACCTTC CATSTTGTGIYGYTF
. TRBJ2-2 TRBV5-1 . TGCGCCAGCAGTCCAGGGGGGGACCCCGGGGAGCTGTTTTTT CASSPGGDPGELFF
TRBD1 TRBJ1-2 TRBV7-9 many TGTGCCAGCAGCCAGAGGGGACAGACTTATGGCTACACCTTC CASSQRGQTYGYTF
. TRBJ2-7 TRBV25-1 many TGTGCCAGCCAGACAGGACCAGACTACGAGCAGTACTTC CASQTGPDYEQYF
. TRBJ2-3 TRBV6-4 . TGTGCCAGCAGTGGCTTCACAGATACGCAGTATTTT CASSGFTDTQYF
. TRBJ2-7 TRBV5-1 many TGCGCCAGCAGCTTGGGGCAGGCCACCTACGAGCAGTACTTC CASSLGQATYEQYF
. TRBJ2-1 TRBV11-1 . TGTGCCAGCAGTCGGTACGGTCGAGGGATAAACAATGAGCAGTTCTTC CASSRYGRGINNEQFF
. TRBJ2-7 TRBV10-3 . TGTGCCAGCAGTGTATCCGGGGATTACTACGAGCAGTACTTC CASSVSGDYYEQYF
. TRBJ1-2 TRBV5-6 many TGTGCCAGCAGCTTGGTGTCGGCGGGAACCTATGGCTACACCTTC CASSLVSAGTYGYTF
. TRBJ2-7 TRBV20-1 . TGCAGTGCTGCGGGGTATTACGAGCAGTACTTC CSAAGYYEQYF
. TRBJ2-3 TRBV5-1 few TGCGCCAGCAGCCCGGACTCCCAGGTAGATACGCAGTATTTT CASSPDSQVDTQYF
TRBD2 TRBJ2-3 TRBV9 . TGTGCCAGCAGCGTAGTAGCTAGCGGGAGTGCAGATACGCAGTATTTT CASSVVASGSADTQYF
. TRBJ1-5 TRBV19 few TGTGCCAGTAGTATAAGGGACGGATCGAGGGCCTTCAATCAGCCCCAGCATTTT CASSIRDGSRAFNQPQHF
. TRBJ2-5 TRBV24-1 once TGTGCCACCAGTCTACAGGAAGAGACCCAGTACTTC CATSLQEETQYF
TRBD2 TRBJ2-1 TRBV24-1 few TGTGCCACCAGTGATTTTCCTAGCGGGAATGAGCAGTTCTTC CATSDFPSGNEQFF
. TRBJ2-7 TRBV6-5 few TGTGCCAGCAGTTACTCCTACATAGACAGCTACGAGCAGTACTTC CASSYSYIDSYEQYF
TRBD1 TRBJ1-1 TRBV24-1 many TGTGCCACCAGTGATTTCGGGACAGGGGATATTGCTTTCTTT CATSDFGTGDIAFF
. TRBJ1-3 TRBV19 many TGTGCCAGTAGTATAAACGGAGGGAGCGGAAACACCATATATTTT CASSINGGSGNTIYF
TRBD1 TRBJ2-1 TRBV29-1 . TGCACCGTGACCCGGGACAGTTGCAATGAGCAGTTCTTC CTVTRDSCNEQFF
. TRBJ1-4 TRBV7-9 . TGTGCCAGCAGCTTGGCGGGAATGGGGGAAAAACTGTTTTTT CASSLAGMGEKLFF
. TRBJ1-5 TRBV30 . TGTGCCTGGAGTACGGGAAATGGCAATCAGCCCCAGCATTTT CAWSTGNGNQPQHF
. TRBJ2-5 TRBV25-1 many TGTGCCACGTCGAACGCAGGTCGAGAGACCCAGTACTTC CATSNAGRETQYF
. TRBJ1-6 TRBV13 many TGTGCCAGCAGCCCATTCAGGGCACCCCTCCACTTT CASSPFRAPLHF
. TRBJ2-1 TRBV29-1 . TGCAGCTTGATAGGACAAGGGAACAATGAGCAGTTCTTC CSLIGQGNNEQFF
TRBD2 TRBJ2-1 TRBV11-1 . TGTGCCAGCAGCTTGACGAGCGGGAGAAGCAATGAGCAGTTCTTC CASSLTSGRSNEQFF
. TRBJ2-3 TRBV19 many TGTGCCAGTAGTATAGGGCTTAGCACAGATACGCAGTATTTT CASSIGLSTDTQYF
TRBD1 TRBJ1-5 TRBV12-3/TRBV12-4 . TGTGCCAGCAGTCGGAAAGCGACAGGGCCTCAGCCCCAGCATTTT CASSRKATGPQPQHF
. TRBJ1-2 TRBV11-2 few TGTGCCAGCAGCTTCCGTCCAGACCCAGCATATATTAACTATGGCTACACCTTC CASSFRPDPAYINYGYTF
. TRBJ2-5 TRBV29-1 many TGCAGCGCCCCGCTCTACGGAGTAGTAGAGACCCAGTACTTC CSAPLYGVVETQYF
. TRBJ2-2 TRBV6-1 few TGTGCCAGCAGTGAGACCGGGACGGAGACCGGGGAGCTGTTTTTT CASSETGTETGELFF
TRBD1 TRBJ2-2 TRBV24-1 many TGTGCCACCAGTGATCCCGGGACAGGGAGGAACGGGGAGCTGTTTTTT CATSDPGTGRNGELFF
. TRBJ1-2 TRBV20-1 . TGCAGTGCTAGAGGGTTAGGGCCCTATGGCTACACCTTC CSARGLGPYGYTF
. TRBJ2-3 TRBV29-1 many TGCAGCGTTGTAGGACTGTCCGGCACAGATACGCAGTATTTT CSVVGLSGTDTQYF
TRBD1 TRBJ1-1 TRBV11-2 . TGTGCCAGCAGATCGGACAGGGGGTCTTTCGACACTGAAGCTTTCTTT CASRSDRGSFDTEAFF
TRBD1 TRBJ1-5 TRBV20-1 few TGCAGTGCTAATAGACAGGGGGCAGACCAGCCCCAGCATTTT CSANRQGADQPQHF
TRBD2 TRBJ2-3 TRBV20-1 . TGCAGTGCTACAAGACTAGCGGGGAGAAGCACAGATACGCAGTATTTT CSATRLAGRSTDTQYF
TRBD2 TRBJ2-3 TRBV11-1 once TGTGCCAGCAGCTTTTGGACTAGCGGGAGATGGGATACGCAGTATTTT CASSFWTSGRWDTQYF
. TRBJ1-3 TRBV9 . TGTGCCAGCAGCGTAGAGGTCACGGGATGGGATAAGTATTCTGGAAACACCATATATTTT CASSVEVTGWDKYSGNTIYF
. TRBJ2-5 TRBV7-3 many TGTGCCAGCAGCGCCTCCCCCCAAGAGACCCAGTACTTC CASSASPQETQYF
TRBD2 TRBJ2-1 TRBV2 few TGTGCCAGCAGTATTAGCGGGAGCCCCTACAATGAGCAGTTCTTC CASSISGSPYNEQFF
TRBD1 TRBJ1-5 TRBV6-2/TRBV6-3 few TGTGCCAGCACCAGGGGGGATCAGCCCCAGCATTTT CASTRGDQPQHF